The present T cell receptor (beta chain) was sequenced within a study of blood T cells in healthy people across ages. Germline V lookup: CDR1 ENHRY, CDR2 SYGVKD. The CDR3 sequence is 15 residues long. Primed by a sample-barcoded 5' primer and a J-beta primer mix, a second PCR proceeded for roughly 7 to 12 cycles. TCRdb recomputed calls from the 5' RACE reads with MiXCR, one row per CDR3 protein. In the table there are more than 1,400,000 distinct CDR3 sequences, 40% to 50% of which are singletons. V and J are TRBV10-3 and TRBJ2-1; weak D call: TRBD2 (6 bases). The J call may be in error: the DNA end matches TRBJ2-7 better. This clonotype originated in a woman between 18 and 29 years old in good health. The sample taken for sequencing was blood. The CDR3 is CAIRVRDFSYNEQYF. The CDR3 DNA reads as TGTGCCATCAGGGTCCGGGACTTCTCCTACAATGAGCAGTACTTC.